Listed here are 16 T cell receptor beta chains from one sample, sequenced in a study of Ad26.COV2.S vaccination and SARS-CoV-2 variants. The data were produced by immunoSEQ multiplex PCR, yet TCRdb's version contains in-frame clones alone and is incomplete. Here the sample spans hundreds of thousands of clones, roughly 84% being singletons. The sample's treatment: over 15 received Ad26.COV2.S at low or high dose, single or two shots; about 5 received placebo; per-sample allocation not given. Samples analyzed were those drawn on day 63 after the first vaccine or placebo injection. This material consisted of peripheral blood, taken in a trial of Ad26.COV2.S vaccine versus placebo. Receptor source: a person aged 18-60 years who received the Ad26.COV2.S COVID-19 vaccine or a placebo.

The CDR3 spells CSVEPWGRGSKETQYF. CDR3 DNA sequence: TGCAGCGTTGAGCCTTGGGGCAGGGGGTCCAAAGAGACCCAGTACTTC. V is TRBV29-1 and J is TRBJ2-5, with 7 bases matching TRBD1. Unmatched junction bases numbered 13, after V lost 3 bases and J lost 3 bases. The CDR3 sequence is 16 residues long. Germline lookup yields CDR1 SQVTM and CDR2 ANQGSEA.

This chain joins TRBV16 and TRBJ2-7, with no clear D. V was clipped by 2 bases and J by 3 bases, with 17 bases between them. Per germline, CDR1 KGHSY and CDR2 FQNENV. The CDR3 totals 16 residues. DNA of the CDR3: TGTGCCAGCAGCCAACCCCCCAGCAGGTCGGACTACGAGCAGTACTTC. It is translated as CASSQPPSRSDYEQYF.

This chain joins TRBV2 and TRBJ2-1; no reliable D call. This CDR3 is built from 14 residues. CDR1 SNHLY and CDR2 FYNNEI come from the germline V gene. Trimming cost V 4 bases and J 0 bases, with 7 bases left between them. The CDR3 protein is CASSVRSSYNEQFF. The CDR3 region has the DNA TGTGCCAGCAGTGTACGAAGCTCCTACAATGAGCAGTTCTTC.

This clone was counted only a few times. The chain employs TRBV18 and TRBJ2-2; D ambiguous. Germline CDR1 is KGHSH and CDR2 is LQKENI. This CDR3 contains 16 residues. The germline V and J ends were trimmed by 2 bases and 1 base, with 11 bases remaining between them. CDR3 loop: CASSPLEPLNTGELFF. The CDR3 DNA reads as TGTGCCAGCTCACCATTAGAGCCGCTGAACACCGGGGAGCTGTTTTTT.

The chain links TRBV5-1 to TRBJ1-2, with 7 bases matching TRBD1. The germline gives CDR1 SGHRS, CDR2 YFSETQ. This CDR3 has 15 amino acids. The V segment lost 0 bases and the J segment 5 bases; nucleotides outside the gene matches: 7. CDR3 residues: CASSLVPDRAYGYTF. Here the CDR3 DNA reads TGCGCCAGCAGCTTGGTCCCCGACAGGGCGTATGGCTACACCTTC. Variable domain in full (rest from reference TRBV5-1 and TRBJ1-2): KAGVTQTPRYLIKTRGQQVTLSCSPISGHRSVSWYQQTPGQGLQFLFEYFSETQRNKGNFPGRFSGRQFSNSRSEMNVSTLELGDSALYLCASSLVPDRAYGYTFGSGTRLTVV.

The chain joins TRBV11-2 to TRBJ1-1; D possibly corresponds to TRBD1 (6 bases). CDR1 and CDR2 from the germline V gene are SGHAT and FQNNGV. The CDR3 covers 13 residues. V was cut by 5 bases and J by 2 bases, with 9 bases left in between. CDR3 residues: CASSPGANTEAFF. As DNA, the CDR3 is TGTGCCAGCAGCCCAGGGGCAAACACTGAAGCTTTCTTT.

The V and J genes are TRBV4-3 and TRBJ1-1; D is ambiguous. The CDR3 consists of 14 residues. Germline CDR1 is LGHNA and CDR2 is YSLEER. Trimming left V 0 bases short and J 1 base short, with 6 bases between. CDR3 nucleotides: TGCGCCAGCAGCCAAGAGGGCCGGAACACTGAAGCTTTCTTT. This encodes CASSQEGRNTEAFF.

The rearrangement links TRBV11-1 to TRBJ1-6, with D perhaps TRBD1 (6 bases). The CDR3 runs to 15 residues. Germline V gives CDR1 SGHAT, CDR2 FQDESV (reference sequence). Trimming shortened V by 5 bases and J by 9 bases, and 17 bases separated the two germline ends. The CDR3 DNA is TGTGCCAGCAGCCCACAGGGAGAAATTAGTTCACCCCTCCACTTT. Its protein is CASSPQGEISSPLHF.

The chain recombines TRBV9 with TRBJ1-6; a weak D match, TRBD1 (6 bases). With 5 bases removed from V and 7 bases from J, the gap between germline ends came to 16 bases. The CDR3 spans 15 residues. Per the germline V gene, CDR1 is SGDLS and CDR2 is YYNGEE. The CDR3 loop reads CASSNLQGGNSPLHF. The DNA of the CDR3 is TGTGCCAGCAGTAACCTACAGGGCGGGAATTCACCCCTCCACTTT.

The rearrangement uses TRBV5-1 and TRBJ2-1, with TRBD2 matching 10 bases. Germline V gene data show CDR1 as SGHRS and CDR2 as YFSETQ. This CDR3 has 14 amino acids. The J segment lost 6 bases and the V segment lost 4 bases, leaving 4 bases of the junction unmatched. The CDR3 here is CASSGSGGANEQFF. The CDR3 region has the DNA TGCGCCAGCAGCGGAAGCGGGGGGGCCAATGAGCAGTTCTTC.

This chain links TRBV9 with TRBJ2-3; 8 bases align to TRBD1. Trimming removed 0 bases from V and 1 base from J; junction bases left unmatched: 10. This CDR3 has 18 amino acids. CDR1 is SGDLS, CDR2 YYNGEE, per germline. CDR3: CASSVGVGGQAGTDTQYF. CDR3 bases: TGTGCCAGCAGCGTAGGCGTCGGGGGACAGGCGGGCACAGATACGCAGTATTTT. Together with reference TRBV9 and TRBJ2-3, the CDR3 gives the full variable domain: DSGVTQTPKHLITATGQRVTLRCSPRSGDLSVYWYQQSLDQGLQFLIQYYNGEERAKGNILERFSAQQFPDLHSELNLSSLELGDSALYFCASSVGVGGQAGTDTQYFGPGTRLTVL.

For this clone: The sample holds other DNA sequences that translate to the same CDR3. The rearrangement joins TRBV7-6 to TRBJ1-2; 8 bases are shared with TRBD1. CDR3 length equals 14 residues. J was trimmed by 7 bases and V by 3 bases; bases with no gene match: 7. The germline V gene encodes CDR1 SGHVS and CDR2 FNYEAQ. CDR3: CASSLGQGASGYTF. The CDR3 region has the DNA TGTGCCAGCAGCTTGGGGCAGGGGGCAAGTGGCTACACCTTC.

This chain links TRBV6-5 with TRBJ2-7; D perhaps matches TRBD1 (6 bases). Germline V CDR1 and CDR2: MNHEY, SVGAGI. The length of the CDR3 is 15 residues. The V and J ends lost 8 bases and 2 bases respectively, with 19 bases between them. The CDR3 DNA is TGTGCCAGCGCCAGCGATTCGACAGGAACCTACGAGCAGTACTTC. Encoded protein: CASASDSTGTYEQYF.

V is TRBV6-5 and J is TRBJ1-2, with D maybe TRBD1 (5 bases). Trimming stripped 10 bases from V and 0 bases from J, with 9 bases between. The germline V gene encodes CDR1 MNHEY and CDR2 SVGAGI. CDR3 length equals 12 residues. The CDR3 nucleotides read TGTGCCACCCGACAGCCTAACTATGGCTACACCTTC. Its translation: CATRQPNYGYTF.

This chain links TRBV5-1 with TRBJ2-2; 7 bases agree with TRBD1. From germline, CDR1 is SGHRS and CDR2 YFSETQ. CDR3 size: 15 residues. J was trimmed by 7 bases and V by 4 bases; bases with no gene match: 10. The CDR3 here is CASSHDRVYGGELFF. In nucleotides, the CDR3 is TGCGCCAGCAGCCACGACAGGGTGTATGGCGGGGAGCTGTTTTTT.

A few counts support this clone. V and J are TRBV27 and TRBJ2-2; D not certain. This CDR3 has 12 amino acids. Germline V gene lookup returns CDR1 MNHEY and CDR2 SMNVEV (reference sequence). Trimming stripped 3 bases from V and 7 bases from J, with 6 bases between. CDR3 sequence (DNA): TGTGCCAGCAGTTTCCAGAGCGGGGAGCTGTTTTTT. It specifies CASSFQSGELFF.